This record looks at one T cell receptor beta chain sequence and its context. The CDR3 is 12 amino acids. The V and J ends lost 6 bases and 6 bases respectively, with 11 bases between them. The germline V gene has CDR1 SEHNR and CDR2 FQNEAQ (reference sequence). In assigning cohorts, the study relied on participant-reported clinical history. Donors in Cohort 3 counted as recovered after two negative PCRs, clearance, or symptom resolution. How the authors handled the data: How many nucleated cells were present was estimated from reference gene primer amplification. Produced via immunoSEQ multiplex PCR; TCRdb's table is partial and in-frame only. D and trimming come from the DNA, and the V and J calls and clone size come from that table. The sample shows roughly 380,000 clones, 80% to 90% of them seen only once. This entry comes from a study of blood T cell repertoires in COVID-19. Study summary: From T cells, B-cell-depleted T cells, or PBMCs came the material, which was cDNA or gDNA.

The chain combines TRBV7-9 with TRBJ1-2; a possible D gene is TRBD1 (5 bases). Material: PBMCs or T cells enriched from blood (not recorded which). This sequence was found in a man under 40 who had recovered from COVID-19. Here the CDR3 DNA reads TGTGCCAGCAGTGGGGGGGAAAATGGCTACACCTTC. Its protein product is CASSGGENGYTF. Filled out from reference TRBV7-9 and TRBJ1-2, the complete variable domain reads DTGVSQNPRHKITKRGQNVTFRCDPISEHNRLYWYRQTLGQGPEFLTYFQNEAQLEKSRLLSDRFSAERPKGSFSTLEIQRTEQGDSAMYLCASSGGENGYTFGSGTRLTVV.